Presented here are 17 T cell receptor beta chains from one specimen sequenced in a study of identical twins. TCRdb re-called the 5' RACE reads with MiXCR, one entry per CDR3 protein. The table shows 400,000 or so distinct CDR3 sequences, with roughly 9% occurring only once. Sequenced sample: naive T cells sorted from blood. The source of these receptors is a woman aged 50 to 60 in good health.

This clonotype was observed many times. The chain joins TRBV5-1 to TRBJ2-3; D remains ambiguous. CDR3 length: 15 amino acids. V was cut by 7 bases and J by 2 bases, with 17 bases left in between. CDR1 is SGHRS and CDR2 is YFSETQ in the germline V gene. In nucleotides, the CDR3 is TGCGCCAGCGGTCCAACGGCAGTATTCACAGATACGCAGTATTTT. It specifies CASGPTAVFTDTQYF. Using reference TRBV5-1 and TRBJ2-3 for the parts outside the CDR3, the full variable domain is KAGVTQTPRYLIKTRGQQVTLSCSPISGHRSVSWYQQTPGQGLQFLFEYFSETQRNKGNFPGRFSGRQFSNSRSEMNVSTLELGDSALYLCASGPTAVFTDTQYFGPGTRLTVL.

This clonotype has just a few counts. The rearrangement uses TRBV12-3 or TRBV12-4 and TRBJ2-3, with D unclear. The CDR3 is 14 residues long. With 7 bases removed from V and 0 bases from J, the gap between germline ends came to 11 bases. CDR3 sequence reads: CASKSGVSTDTQYF. In DNA, the CDR3 is TGTGCCAGCAAGTCCGGAGTTAGCACAGATACGCAGTATTTT.

The table lists this clonotype with many counts. The rearrangement joins TRBV10-3 to TRBJ2-5; TRBD2 agrees at 14 bases. V lost 2 bases and J lost 3; bases outside the gene matches: 2. The germline CDR1 and CDR2 sequences are ENHRY and SYGVKD. The CDR3 runs to 16 residues. The CDR3 protein is CAISEKGLAGEETQYF. The CDR3 coding sequence is TGTGCCATCAGTGAGAAGGGACTAGCGGGAGAAGAGACCCAGTACTTC.

This clonotype has a handful of counts. This sequence joins TRBV7-9 and TRBJ2-5, with TRBD2 matching 14 bases. The CDR3 extends over 18 amino acids. Trimming removed 5 bases from V and 4 bases from J; junction bases left unmatched: 12. Germline lookup yields CDR1 SEHNR and CDR2 FQNEAQ (reference sequence). The CDR3 protein is CASSPSRGLAGVSETQYF. The CDR3 region has the DNA TGTGCCAGCAGCCCTAGCCGGGGACTAGCGGGAGTCTCAGAGACCCAGTACTTC.

This chain links TRBV7-8 with TRBJ2-7; D possibly corresponds to TRBD1 (5 bases). The CDR3 sequence is 16 residues long. Germline V lookup: CDR1 SGHVS, CDR2 FQNEAQ. The ends were cut back, 2 bases at V and 4 bases at J, with 18 bases in the middle. The CDR3 DNA sequence: TGTGCCAGCAGCTTACTAACAGGCCAAAGAAGATACGAGCAGTACGTC. Amino acids: CASSLLTGQRRYEQYV.

This rearrangement joins TRBV5-1 to TRBJ2-7; D gene ambiguous. CDR3 size: 12 residues. The germline V gene encodes CDR1 SGHRS and CDR2 YFSETQ. Trimming stripped 0 bases from V and 5 bases from J, with 6 bases between. The CDR3 nucleotides read TGCGCCAGCAGCTTGGTTTCCCACGAGCAGTACGTC. Encoded protein: CASSLVSHEQYV.

About this clonotype: Being one base from a much bigger clone, this may be a read error. This rearrangement joins TRBV20-1 to TRBJ2-1, with TRBD2 identical over 9 bases. The CDR3 runs 16 residues. Germline values: CDR1 DFQATT, CDR2 SNEGSKA (reference sequence). Trimming took 3 bases from V and 9 from J; bases not matched to a gene: 15. This CDR3 reads CSASWPISGRIVEQFF. The CDR3 DNA sequence: TGCAGTGCTAGTTGGCCCATCAGCGGGAGGATAGTTGAGCAGTTCTTC.

This chain links TRBV29-1 with TRBJ2-1; TRBD2 aligns across 9 bases. With 6 bases clipped from V and 3 bases from J, the junction kept 3 bases outside the gene matches. Germline lookup yields CDR1 SQVTM and CDR2 ANQGSEA. The CDR3 is 13 amino acids. In DNA, the CDR3 is TGCAGCGTAGGGACTAGCAGCTACAATGAGCAGTTCTTC. It codes for CSVGTSSYNEQFF.

This chain links TRBV4-1 with TRBJ2-2; 7 nucleotides align to TRBD2. From germline, CDR1 is MGHRA and CDR2 YSYEKL. The CDR3 extends over 15 amino acids. After removal of 4 bases from V and 7 bases from J, the junction contained 9 bases not matched to a gene. The CDR3 protein is CASSPLGLLGGELFF. The CDR3 DNA is TGCGCCAGCAGCCCACTGGGACTACTTGGCGGGGAGCTGTTTTTT.

J is TRBJ2-1 and V is TRBV29-1, with TRBD2 as a possible D gene (6 bases). The CDR3 spans 13 residues. With 0 bases removed from V and 7 bases from J, the gap between germline ends came to 10 bases. Germline V CDR1 and CDR2: SQVTM, ANQGSEA. CDR3: CSVEDPGGNEQFF. CDR3 DNA sequence: TGCAGCGTTGAAGATCCTGGGGGGAATGAGCAGTTCTTC.

This clonotype came up a few times. V gene TRBV20-1 combines with J gene TRBJ1-2, with D uncertain. The CDR3 runs 16 residues. Trimming took off 3 bases at V and 1 base at J, with 18 bases between the two ends. Looked up from germline, CDR1 is DFQATT and CDR2 is SNEGSKA (reference sequence). The CDR3 DNA reads as TGCAGTGCTAGCGGAGGTGATGAGACCCTTAACTATGGCTACACCTTC. It specifies CSASGGDETLNYGYTF.

This clonotype came up many times. V is TRBV5-1 and J is TRBJ2-1; D might be TRBD2 (6 bases). The V gene's germline CDR1 is SGHRS and CDR2 YFSETQ. There are 13 residues in the CDR3. The V and J ends lost 5 bases and 6 bases respectively, with 12 bases between them. CDR3 protein: CASSLTRGNEQFF. The CDR3 nucleotides read TGCGCCAGCAGTTTGACTAGGGGCAATGAGCAGTTCTTC.

This chain links TRBV11-3 with TRBJ2-6, with D hard to call. Trimming took off 3 bases at V and 0 bases at J, with 15 bases between the two ends. Germline loops: CDR1 SGHNT, CDR2 YENEEA. This CDR3 comprises 18 residues. The DNA for the CDR3 is TGTGCCAGCAGCTTTAGTGAAGTGCGGTACTCTGGGGCCAACGTCCTGACTTTC. As protein: CASSFSEVRYSGANVLTF.

This clonotype was seen a handful of times. The gene calls are TRBV5-6 and TRBJ1-1; possibly TRBD1 for D (5 bases). Trimming took off 4 bases at V and 4 bases at J, with 11 bases between the two ends. CDR1 is SGHDT, CDR2 YYEEEE, per germline. CDR3 length: 13 amino acids. Written as DNA, the CDR3 is TGTGCCAGCAGCCCGGTTGGGGGCACTGAAGCTTTCTTT. It encodes CASSPVGGTEAFF.

A few counts support this clonotype. The chain links TRBV24-1 to TRBJ2-1; no clear D gene. The germline V gene encodes CDR1 KGHDR and CDR2 SFDVKD. Between the trimmed V and J ends, which lost 5 bases and 5 bases, there was a span of 15 bases. The CDR3 length is 15 residues. As DNA, the CDR3 is TGTGCCACCAGTGGCCCCCTGGGAAACGACAATGAGCAGTTCTTC. Translated, it gives CATSGPLGNDNEQFF.

This clonotype was seen more than once but under ten times. The chain has TRBV5-6 and TRBJ2-7; the D call may be TRBD1 or TRBD2 (5 bases each). The germline gives CDR1 SGHDT, CDR2 YYEEEE. The CDR3 length is 18 residues. Trimming took off 5 bases at V and 2 bases at J, with 26 bases between the two ends. CDR3 sequence (DNA): TGTGCCAGCAGATCCGGGACGGTTGGTCTAAGGGGAACCTACGAGCAGTACTTC. Encoded protein: CASRSGTVGLRGTYEQYF.

This clonotype was seen repeatedly, ten times or more. This chain links TRBV5-1 with TRBJ2-5, with D perhaps matching TRBD1 (6 bases). The CDR3 spans 16 residues. Germline V gene lookup returns CDR1 SGHRS and CDR2 YFSETQ. V shed 2 bases and J shed 1 base, with 15 bases lying between them. The CDR3 loop is CASSFDGSRGQETQYF. DNA of the CDR3: TGCGCCAGCAGCTTCGACGGTAGCAGGGGCCAAGAGACCCAGTACTTC.